The 22 T cell receptor beta chains below all came from one sample that was sequenced in a study of metastatic and nonmetastatic thyroid tumors. Thyroid surgery was performed in patients who had received no treatment beforehand. Using MiXCR, TCRdb reanalyzed the PCR reads. The profile covers about 48,000 clones, with approximately 24% appearing a single time and around 3.8% taken by the ten largest. The sample was blood. The source of these receptors is a male donor with papillary thyroid cancer or a benign thyroid nodule (not recorded which). Some clones in this sample may be carry-over from other donors' samples.

This clone showed up just a few times. V and J are TRBV6-6 and TRBJ1-1; no definite D call. V was shortened by 0 bases and J by 4 bases, with 9 bases between the two germline ends. Looked up from germline, CDR1 is MNHNY and CDR2 is SVGAGI (reference sequence). The CDR3 extends over 14 amino acids. The CDR3, as DNA: TGTGCCAGCAGTTACTCGGCCACGGGCACTGAAGCTTTCTTT. Its translation: CASSYSATGTEAFF.

Notes on this clone: With a much larger clone just one base away, this may be a read error. This sample also contains other DNA sequences that code for the same CDR3. The rearrangement joins TRBV27 to TRBJ2-2; D is ambiguous. The CDR3 totals 14 residues. Per germline, CDR1 MNHEY and CDR2 SMNVEV (reference sequence). DNA of the CDR3: TGTGCCAGCAGTCGGCACCCTAACACTGGGGAGCTGTTTTTT. Encoded protein: CASSRHPNTGELFF.

This clone has more than one count but fewer than ten. The chain couples TRBV11-2 to TRBJ1-1; unclear D gene. The CDR3 contains 14 residues. The V gene's germline CDR1 is SGHAT and CDR2 FQNNGV. Between the trimmed V and J ends, which lost 4 bases and 0 bases, there was a span of 9 bases. The CDR3 nucleotides read TGTGCCAGCAGCTCATCCACAGTGAACACTGAAGCTTTCTTT. Translating it yields CASSSSTVNTEAFF.

In the case of this clone: A junction end diverges from the germline sequence, so it may reflect a read error. The rearrangement joins TRBV20-1 to TRBJ1-5, with D possibly matching TRBD1 (6 bases). The germline V gene has CDR1 DFQATT and CDR2 SNEGSKA (reference sequence). This CDR3 region has 13 residues. The CDR3 sequence: CSARGTHNQPQHF. As DNA, the CDR3 is TGCAGTGCGAGAGGGACACACAATCAGCCCCAGCATTTT.

Sample share makes this clone medium-sized. This chain joins TRBV27 and TRBJ1-1; possible D gene TRBD1, 5 bases. The CDR3 extends over 18 amino acids. The V gene's germline CDR1 is MNHEY and CDR2 SMNVEV (reference sequence). The germline V and J ends were trimmed by 5 bases and 1 base, with 23 bases remaining between them. The chain's CDR3 is CASSLYRPLKQANTEAFF. In DNA form, the CDR3 reads TGTGCCAGCAGTCTCTACCGCCCCTTGAAACAGGCGAACACTGAAGCTTTCTTT.

This clone was detected many times. The CDR3 is CASSPEISGNTIYF. The CDR3 DNA reads TGTGCCAGCAGCCCCGAGATCTCTGGAAACACCATATATTTT. The genes are TRBV14 and TRBJ1-3, with unresolved D. The CDR3 spans 14 residues. Trimming shortened V by 4 bases and J by 0 bases, and 7 bases separated the two germline ends. Germline-derived CDR1 and CDR2 are SGHDN and FVKESK.

This clone showed up just once. The chain is built from TRBV20-1 and TRBJ2-3; 8 bases are shared with TRBD2. Losses at the gene ends were 0 bases for V and 0 bases for J; bases not matched to a gene: 5. Germline values: CDR1 DFQATT, CDR2 SNEGSKA (reference sequence). This CDR3 comprises 16 residues. This CDR3 is CSARDESSGSTDTQYF. Written as DNA, the CDR3 is TGCAGTGCTAGAGATGAATCTAGCGGGAGCACAGATACGCAGTATTTT.

The chain uses TRBV20-1 and TRBJ2-7, with a tentative D call TRBD1 (6 bases). The CDR3 totals 12 residues. The germline V gene has CDR1 DFQATT and CDR2 SNEGSKA (reference sequence). Trimming removed 2 bases from V and 5 bases from J, with 10 bases in between. CDR3 loop: CSARKGDHEQYF. Written as DNA, the CDR3 is TGCAGTGCTAGAAAGGGGGACCACGAGCAGTACTTC.

This clone appeared many times. The rearrangement links TRBV12-3 or TRBV12-4 to TRBJ2-7, with a possible D match to TRBD1 (5 bases). The CDR3 runs to 14 residues. V was shortened by 4 bases and J by 3 bases, with 13 bases between the two germline ends. The CDR3 loop is CASSSNRPIYEQYF. The CDR3 DNA reads as TGTGCCAGCAGTTCAAACAGGCCGATCTACGAGCAGTACTTC.

This clone was picked up many times. V usage is TRBV7-2 and J usage is TRBJ1-2; perhaps TRBD1 as D (5 bases). Germline CDR1 SGHTA, CDR2 FQGNSA. V lost 1 base and J lost 7, with 13 bases in between. The CDR3 totals 14 residues. The CDR3 DNA sequence: TGTGCCAGCAGCTTAGTGCCAGGGTGGAGTGGCTACACCTTC. Encoded protein: CASSLVPGWSGYTF.

V is TRBV6-4 and J is TRBJ1-1; D unclear. CDR3 size: 14 residues. With 3 bases removed from V and 1 base from J, the gap between germline ends came to 9 bases. Germline lookup yields CDR1 MRHNA and CDR2 SNTAGT. The CDR3 loop is CASSENSANTEAFF. CDR3 nucleotides: TGTGCCAGCAGTGAAAATTCGGCGAACACTGAAGCTTTCTTT.

V gene TRBV4-1 combines with J gene TRBJ2-5; 13 nucleotides align to TRBD2. V lost 5 bases, J lost 1 base, and 4 bases stayed unmatched. The length of the CDR3 is 16 residues. Germline V gene lookup returns CDR1 MGHRA and CDR2 YSYEKL. The CDR3 DNA reads as TGCGCCAGCAGCGCCCGGACTAGCGGGAGCCAAGAGACCCAGTACTTC. Its translation: CASSARTSGSQETQYF.

The sample holds many counts of this clone. The rearrangement uses TRBV5-1 and TRBJ2-1; TRBD1 might be the D (6 bases). The germline gives CDR1 SGHRS, CDR2 YFSETQ. Trimming stripped 2 bases from V and 4 bases from J, with 16 bases between. The CDR3 runs to 16 residues. CDR3 protein: CASSFQFGTNYNEQFF. The CDR3 region has the DNA TGCGCCAGCAGCTTCCAATTCGGGACAAATTACAATGAGCAGTTCTTC. The whole variable domain, filled in from reference TRBV5-1 and TRBJ2-1, reads KAGVTQTPRYLIKTRGQQVTLSCSPISGHRSVSWYQQTPGQGLQFLFEYFSETQRNKGNFPGRFSGRQFSNSRSEMNVSTLELGDSALYLCASSFQFGTNYNEQFFGPGTRLTVL.

This clone has a count of ten or more. This specimen includes other DNA sequences encoding the same CDR3. V and J are TRBV20-1 and TRBJ1-1, with 8 bases fitting TRBD1. J gave up 2 bases and V 6 bases, and 14 bases lay outside the gene matches. CDR3 length equals 16 residues. Germline V lookup: CDR1 DFQATT, CDR2 SNEGSKA (reference sequence). CDR3 sequence: CSAAILPGTGNTEAFF. CDR3 coding DNA: TGCAGTGCCGCCATCCTTCCCGGGACAGGTAACACTGAAGCTTTCTTT.

This clone was counted ten times or more. A much larger clone differs by one base, so this may be a read error. Other DNA sequences in the sample encode the same CDR3. V and J are TRBV11-3 and TRBJ1-1, with D perhaps matching TRBD1 (5 bases). Between the trimmed V and J ends, which lost 5 bases and 8 bases, there was a span of 18 bases. Germline V gene data show CDR1 as SGHNT and CDR2 as YENEEA. The CDR3 is 14 amino acids. The CDR3 sequence is CASSREDGDAEAFF. CDR3 bases: TGTGCCAGCAGCCGGGAGGACGGGGACGCCGAAGCTTTCTTT.

This clone was counted ten times or more. The rearrangement links TRBV5-1 to TRBJ2-1; no firm D call. CDR1 is SGHRS, CDR2 YFSETQ, per germline. This CDR3 has 12 amino acids. Trimming took 3 bases from V and 7 from J, leaving 8 bases between them. The CDR3 region is CASSWWGNEQFF. For the CDR3, the DNA is TGCGCCAGCAGCTGGTGGGGAAATGAGCAGTTCTTC.

Only a few counts were recorded for this clone. The rearrangement links TRBV2 to TRBJ1-1; unclear D gene. This CDR3 spans 13 amino acids. Germline-derived CDR1 and CDR2 are SNHLY and FYNNEI. The V end lost 6 bases, the J end lost 5 bases, and 13 bases lay between the germline ends. CDR3 in DNA: TGTGCCAGCAGCTTGGCCCCCGGGACTGAAGCTTTCTTT. Its translation: CASSLAPGTEAFF.

In this sample, this clone turned up many times. The J gene is TRBJ1-1, the V gene TRBV19, with D perhaps TRBD1 (5 bases). The V end was cut by 5 bases, the J end by 1 base, with 14 bases between. This CDR3 has 15 amino acids. Germline lookup yields CDR1 LNHDA and CDR2 SQIVND (reference sequence). For the CDR3, the DNA is TGTGCCAGTAGTCAAAGGGGACCGAAGAACACTGAAGCTTTCTTT. It yields the protein CASSQRGPKNTEAFF.

This clone was picked up many times. The chain is built from TRBV6-1 and TRBJ1-1, with D perhaps TRBD1 (5 bases). The CDR3 is 14 residues long. V gave up 7 bases and J gave up 1 base, with 13 bases separating them. Germline V gene sequence: CDR1 MNHNS, CDR2 SASEGT. This CDR3 is CASTRDRQNTEAFF. CDR3 DNA sequence: TGTGCCAGCACTCGGGACCGTCAGAACACTGAAGCTTTCTTT.

The CDR3 protein is CSAIYGTRSYEQYF. The DNA for the CDR3 is TGCAGTGCCATTTACGGGACACGCTCCTACGAGCAGTACTTC. The rearrangement uses TRBV20-1 and TRBJ2-7, with a possible D match to TRBD1 (6 bases). The CDR3 loop spans 14 amino acids. The germline V gene has CDR1 DFQATT and CDR2 SNEGSKA (reference sequence). V was cut by 6 bases and J by 0 bases, with 15 bases left in between.

This clone was counted between two and nine times. Germline is not matched at one junction end, which may reflect a read error. The rearrangement links TRBV6-1 to TRBJ2-2; D is possibly TRBD2 (7 bases). The CDR3 runs to 16 residues. The germline gives CDR1 MNHNS, CDR2 SASEGT. The CDR3 DNA reads TGTACCAGCAGGCGTCTAGGGGGGGGGCGAGACGGTGAGCTGTTTTTT. This sequence encodes CTSRRLGGGRDGELFF.

There are many counts of this clone. Distinct nucleotide sequences in the sample also encode this CDR3. The V and J genes are TRBV3-1 and TRBJ2-2, with TRBD1 as a possible D gene (6 bases). CDR3 size: 14 residues. Between the trimmed V and J ends, which lost 3 bases and 6 bases, there was a span of 11 bases. The germline CDR1 and CDR2 sequences are LGHDT and YNNKEL (reference sequence). The CDR3 sequence is CASSQGTGSGELFF. The DNA of the CDR3 is TGTGCCAGCAGCCAGGGTACAGGGTCCGGGGAGCTGTTTTTT. The full variable domain, completed using reference TRBV3-1 and TRBJ2-2, is DTAVSQTPKYLVTQMGNDKSIKCEQNLGHDTMYWYKQDSKKFLKIMFSYNNKELIINETVPNRFSPKSPDKAHLNLHINSLELGDSAVYFCASSQGTGSGELFFGEGSRLTVL.